In this sample, the clone carrying this T cell receptor (beta chain) turned up many times. The antigen is unknown. CDR1 and CDR2 (germline): DFQATT, SNEGSKA (reference sequence). The CDR3 consists of 14 residues. The V gene lost 5 bases and the J gene lost 4 bases, with 16 bases spanning the gap. The data derive from a study of T cells after yellow fever vaccination. Study-wide results and limits: Most clones from primary vaccination were detected again post-booster (about 95% CD4, 70% to 90% CD8). Weaker overall, the secondary response nonetheless peaked faster (day 5 versus 15). One caveat is that FACS-sorted repertoires could contain abundant clonotypes contaminating from the bulk population.

The authors made TCR cDNA by 5'RACE template switching, adding a universal primer site and UMIs. Via MiXCR, TCRdb re-called the 5' RACE reads, giving one row per CDR3 protein. The sample comprises about 300,000 distinct CDR3 sequences, 7.5% to 9% of which are singletons, and about 3% rests with the top ten. This chain links TRBV20-1 with TRBJ2-3; D might be TRBD2 (5 bases). This receptor was identified in a man younger than 35 who received the YFV17D yellow fever vaccine. Sample: CD4+ T cells sorted from PBMCs, taken 5 days after the yellow fever booster vaccination. The DNA of the CDR3 is TGCAGTGCTCCCTCGCTTGGAGGCGCAGATACGCAGTATTTT. Amino acid sequence: CSAPSLGGADTQYF.